The 2 T cell receptor beta chains given below trace back to one sample, sequenced in a study of tumor-infiltrating lymphocytes in primary liver carcinoma. A primer in the constant region served to generate TCR beta cDNA from 500 ng of total RNA. Libraries for TCR beta were built through three nested multiplex PCR rounds, which together made up a slightly modified ARM-PCR procedure. TRBV1-TRBV30 forward and Cbeta reverse primers drove the first two approximately 10-cycle rounds. MiXCR, run by TCRdb on the multiplex PCR reads, gives a single entry per CDR3 protein. The sample yields about 210,000 distinct CDR3 sequences, 85% seen once. It was from approximately 20-30 mg of unsorted bulk tissue that RNA and DNA were co-extracted. The specimen was tumor tissue from primary liver carcinoma. These receptors all stem from a middle-aged man with primary liver carcinoma and hepatitis B virus infection.

The chain couples TRBV4-1 to TRBJ1-5; tentative D call: TRBD1 (6 bases). Trimming took off 7 bases at V and 2 bases at J, with 15 bases between the two ends. From germline, CDR1 is MGHRA and CDR2 YSYEKL. CDR3 size: 15 residues. The CDR3 nucleotides are TGCGCCAGCAATCCCAAAGAGGGGGGCAATCAGCCCCAGCATTTT. Its protein product is CASNPKEGGNQPQHF.

About this clonotype: Likely a read error: the CDR3 ends without its conserved phenylalanine or tryptophan. The chain combines TRBV29-1 with TRBJ2-5, with D tentatively TRBD1 (5 bases). Germline loops: CDR1 SQVTM, CDR2 ANQGSEA. Trimming removed 4 bases from V and 4 bases from J, with 13 bases in between. The CDR3 sequence is 13 residues long. The CDR3 DNA follows: TGCAGCGTTGGAGGCGTGGGGCGAGAGACCCAGTACTTA. Translation: CSVGGVGRETQYL.